This paragraph reports one TCR beta chain. Germline lookup yields CDR1 MNHEY and CDR2 SVGAGI. The ends were cut back, 1 base at V and 4 bases at J, with 13 bases in the middle. The CDR3 has 15 amino acids. The record originates from a study of graft-versus-host responses after intestinal transplantation. Assay: immunoSEQ multiplex PCR; the TCRdb copy retains only in-frame clones and omits some. The data contain around 25,000 clones, around 94% of them singletons. The source was PBMCs, collected 156 days after intestinal transplant. The chain recombines TRBV6-5 with TRBJ1-2, with D maybe TRBD1 (5 bases). The source is a human patient who received an intestinal transplant, so some T cells may come from the graft donor. The CDR3 protein is CASSYWGGSSYGYTF. CDR3 DNA: TGTGCCAGCAGTTACTGGGGGGGTAGTAGCTATGGCTACACCTTC.